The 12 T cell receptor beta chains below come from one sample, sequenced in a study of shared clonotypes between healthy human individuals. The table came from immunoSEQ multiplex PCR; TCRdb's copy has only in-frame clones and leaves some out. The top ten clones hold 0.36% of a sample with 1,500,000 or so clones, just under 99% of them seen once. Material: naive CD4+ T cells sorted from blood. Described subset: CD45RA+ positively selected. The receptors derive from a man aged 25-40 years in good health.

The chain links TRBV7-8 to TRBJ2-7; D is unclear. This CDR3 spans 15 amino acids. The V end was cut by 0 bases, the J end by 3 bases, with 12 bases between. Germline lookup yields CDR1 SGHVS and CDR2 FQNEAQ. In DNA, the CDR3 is TGTGCCAGCAGCTTAGCAGGGATAGAATACTACGAGCAGTACTTC. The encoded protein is CASSLAGIEYYEQYF.

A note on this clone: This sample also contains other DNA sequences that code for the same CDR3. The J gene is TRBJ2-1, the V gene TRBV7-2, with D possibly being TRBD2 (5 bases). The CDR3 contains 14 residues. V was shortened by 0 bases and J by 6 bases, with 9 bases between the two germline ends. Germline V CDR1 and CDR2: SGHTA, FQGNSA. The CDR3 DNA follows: TGTGCCAGCAGCTTAGCCGGAGGAGGCAATGAGCAGTTCTTC. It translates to CASSLAGGGNEQFF.

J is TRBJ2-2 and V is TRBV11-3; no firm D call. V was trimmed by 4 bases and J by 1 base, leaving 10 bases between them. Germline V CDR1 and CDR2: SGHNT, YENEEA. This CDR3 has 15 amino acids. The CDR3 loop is CASSSSRVNTGELFF. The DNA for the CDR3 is TGTGCCAGCAGCTCCTCTAGGGTGAACACCGGGGAGCTGTTTTTT.

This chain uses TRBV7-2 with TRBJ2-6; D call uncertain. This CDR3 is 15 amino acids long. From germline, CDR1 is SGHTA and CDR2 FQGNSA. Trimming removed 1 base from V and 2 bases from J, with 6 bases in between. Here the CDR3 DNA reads TGTGCCAGCAGCTTAGTTGGGACTGGGGCCAACGTCCTGACTTTC. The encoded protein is CASSLVGTGANVLTF.

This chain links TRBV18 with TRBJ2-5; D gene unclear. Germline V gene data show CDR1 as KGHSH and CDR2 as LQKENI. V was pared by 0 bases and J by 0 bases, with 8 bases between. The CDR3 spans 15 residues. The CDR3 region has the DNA TGTGCCAGCTCACCACCGAACAGCCACCAAGAGACCCAGTACTTC. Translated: CASSPPNSHQETQYF.

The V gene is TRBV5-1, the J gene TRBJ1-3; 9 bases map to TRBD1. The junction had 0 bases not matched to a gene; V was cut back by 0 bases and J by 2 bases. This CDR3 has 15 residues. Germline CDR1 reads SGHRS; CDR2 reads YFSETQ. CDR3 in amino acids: CASSLGQGAGNTIYF. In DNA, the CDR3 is TGCGCCAGCAGCTTGGGACAGGGGGCTGGAAACACCATATATTTT.

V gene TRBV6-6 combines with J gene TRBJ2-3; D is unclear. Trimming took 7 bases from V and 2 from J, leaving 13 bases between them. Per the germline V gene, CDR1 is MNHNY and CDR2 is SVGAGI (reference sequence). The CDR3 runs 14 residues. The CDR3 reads CASTRVENTDTQYF. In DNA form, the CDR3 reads TGTGCCAGCACTAGGGTAGAAAACACAGATACGCAGTATTTT.

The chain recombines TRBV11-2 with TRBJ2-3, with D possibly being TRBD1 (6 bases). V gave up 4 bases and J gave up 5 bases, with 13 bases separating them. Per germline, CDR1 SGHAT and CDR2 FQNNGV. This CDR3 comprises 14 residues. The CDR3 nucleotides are TGTGCCAGCAGCTCTCGCAGGGGAGTAGATACGCAGTATTTT. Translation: CASSSRRGVDTQYF.

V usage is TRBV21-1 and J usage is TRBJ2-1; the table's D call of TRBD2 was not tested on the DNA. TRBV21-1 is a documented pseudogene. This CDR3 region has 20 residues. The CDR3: CASSRIRGLAGEGTYNEQFF. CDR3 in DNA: TGTGCCAGCAGCAGAATCAGGGGACTAGCGGGAGAGGGCACCTACAATGAGCAGTTCTTC.

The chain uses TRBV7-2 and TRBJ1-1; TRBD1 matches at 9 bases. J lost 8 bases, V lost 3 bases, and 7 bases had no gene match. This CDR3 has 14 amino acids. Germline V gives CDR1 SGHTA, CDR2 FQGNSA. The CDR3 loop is CASSFRDRVSEAFF. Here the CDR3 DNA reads TGTGCCAGCAGCTTCCGGGACAGGGTGTCGGAAGCTTTCTTT.

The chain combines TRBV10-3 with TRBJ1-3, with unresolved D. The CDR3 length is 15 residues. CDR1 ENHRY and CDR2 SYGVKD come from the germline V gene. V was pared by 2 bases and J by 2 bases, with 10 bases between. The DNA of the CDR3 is TGTGCCATCAGTGAGGGACGGTTAACTGGAAACACCATATATTTT. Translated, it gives CAISEGRLTGNTIYF.

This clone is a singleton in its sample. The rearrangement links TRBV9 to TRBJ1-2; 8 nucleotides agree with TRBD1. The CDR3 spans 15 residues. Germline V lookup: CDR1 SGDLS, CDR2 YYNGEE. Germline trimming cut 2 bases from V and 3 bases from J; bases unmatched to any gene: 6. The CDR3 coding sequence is TGTGCCAGCAGCGTCGGACAGGGCTATGACTATGGCTACACCTTC. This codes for CASSVGQGYDYGYTF.